Below, 19 T cell receptor beta chains from the same sample are listed, as sequenced in a study of control samples from healthy donors and cancer patients. Assay: immunoSEQ multiplex PCR; the TCRdb copy retains only in-frame clones and omits some. The data show around 140,000 clones, with roughly 92% seen just once and less than 6% held by the top ten. Specimen: blood. These receptors originate from a man between 18 and 29 years old in good health.

This chain links TRBV6-5 with TRBJ2-5; D is undetermined. The V end lost 3 bases, the J end lost 1 base, and 6 bases lay between the germline ends. The V gene's germline CDR1 is MNHEY and CDR2 SVGAGI. CDR3 length: 13 amino acids. CDR3 protein: CASSYTIQETQYF. The CDR3 coding sequence is TGTGCCAGCAGTTATACAATCCAAGAGACCCAGTACTTC.

This chain connects TRBV18 to TRBJ1-1; TRBD1 aligns across 8 bases. CDR3 length: 15 amino acids. Germline trimming cut 2 bases from V and 5 bases from J; bases unmatched to any gene: 7. Per germline, CDR1 KGHSH and CDR2 LQKENI. CDR3 coding DNA: TGTGCCAGCTCACCAGGCCAGGGGGCTGAAACTGAAGCTTTCTTT. Translating gives CASSPGQGAETEAFF. Variable domain in full (rest from reference TRBV18 and TRBJ1-1): NAGVMQNPRHLVRRRGQEARLRCSPMKGHSHVYWYRQLPEEGLKFMVYLQKENIIDESGMPKERFSAEFPKEGPSILRIQQVVRGDSAAYFCASSPGQGAETEAFFGQGTRLTVV.

Written as DNA, the CDR3 is TGTGCCAGCAGTCCCAGGGCCCTCTACGAGCAGTACTTC. Translated: CASSPRALYEQYF. This chain joins TRBV2 and TRBJ2-7; TRBD1 might be the D (5 bases). CDR1 is SNHLY, CDR2 FYNNEI, per germline. The CDR3 sequence is 13 residues long. Trimming stripped 5 bases from V and 3 bases from J, with 11 bases between.

This sequence joins TRBV7-9 and TRBJ1-6; D is ambiguous. The V gene's germline CDR1 is SEHNR and CDR2 FQNEAQ (reference sequence). The V gene lost 4 bases and the J gene lost 7 bases, with 11 bases spanning the gap. The CDR3 totals 14 residues. The CDR3: CASSYGLYNSPLHF. CDR3 in DNA: TGTGCCAGCAGCTACGGACTGTACAATTCACCCCTCCACTTT. The full variable domain, in which reference TRBV7-9 and TRBJ1-6 provide the parts outside the CDR3, is DTGVSQNPRHKITKRGQNVTFRCDPISEHNRLYWYRQTLGQGPEFLTYFQNEAQLEKSRLLSDRFSAERPKGSFSTLEIQRTEQGDSAMYLCASSYGLYNSPLHFGNGTRLTVT.

V usage is TRBV3-1 (or the pseudogene TRBV3-2) and J usage is TRBJ1-1; D unclear. Germline-derived CDR1 and CDR2 are LGHDT and YNNKEL (reference sequence). The CDR3 loop spans 11 amino acids. V was trimmed by 4 bases and J by 7 bases, leaving 7 bases between them. CDR3: CASSRASEAFF. DNA of the CDR3: TGTGCCAGCAGCCGGGCTAGTGAAGCTTTCTTT.

This clone occurred many times. The chain uses TRBV6-4 and TRBJ2-2, with D tentatively TRBD2 (5 bases). CDR3 length equals 13 residues. Trimming removed 3 bases from V and 5 bases from J, with 7 bases in between. CDR1 and CDR2 from the germline V gene are MRHNA and SNTAGT. CDR3 sequence reads: CASSERVTGELFF. CDR3 nucleotide sequence: TGTGCCAGCAGTGAGAGGGTGACCGGGGAGCTGTTTTTT.

The V call is TRBV21-1, the J call TRBJ2-1; the D call of TRBD1 is as the table states it, not checked on the DNA. TRBV21-1 is a pseudogene segment. The CDR3 length is 17 residues. The chain's CDR3 is CASSKGLRTGHYNEQFF. The CDR3 bases are TGTGCCAGCAGCAAAGGGTTGCGGACCGGACACTACAATGAGCAGTTCTTC.

There are a few counts of this clone. The chain has TRBV5-4 and TRBJ2-7, with D possibly matching TRBD1 (6 bases). Germline assignment: CDR1 SGHNT and CDR2 YYREEE (reference sequence). V was pared by 0 bases and J by 6 bases, with 16 bases between. There are 15 residues in the CDR3. The CDR3 spells CASSLGGTNRLEQYF. DNA for the CDR3: TGTGCCAGCAGCTTGGGTGGGACAAACCGCCTCGAGCAGTACTTC.

This chain connects TRBV27 to TRBJ1-1; TRBD1 might be the D (5 bases). Germline V gene data show CDR1 as MNHEY and CDR2 as SMNVEV (reference sequence). Deletions cut 3 bases from V and 10 bases from J, with 18 bases between. The CDR3 has 14 residues. The chain's CDR3 is CASSFIGGVELAFF. CDR3 nucleotide sequence: TGTGCCAGCAGTTTTATTGGAGGGGTGGAGCTAGCTTTCTTT.

The V gene is TRBV7-9, the J gene TRBJ2-5, with D perhaps TRBD1 or TRBD2 (6 bases each). CDR1 and CDR2 (germline): SEHNR, FQNEAQ (reference sequence). The V end was cut by 1 base, the J end by 5 bases, with 14 bases between. The CDR3 consists of 15 residues. The CDR3 region is CASSLEWGALETQYF. CDR3 DNA sequence: TGTGCCAGCAGCTTAGAATGGGGGGCGCTTGAGACCCAGTACTTC. Full variable domain (rest looked up from reference TRBV7-9 and TRBJ2-5): DTGVSQNPRHKITKRGQNVTFRCDPISEHNRLYWYRQTLGQGPEFLTYFQNEAQLEKSRLLSDRFSAERPKGSFSTLEIQRTEQGDSAMYLCASSLEWGALETQYFGPGTRLLVL.

The rearrangement links TRBV9 to TRBJ2-1, with D perhaps TRBD2 (6 bases). The V end lost 3 bases, the J end lost 0 bases, and 16 bases lay between the germline ends. In germline, CDR1 is SGDLS, CDR2 YYNGEE. This CDR3 has 17 amino acids. CDR3 sequence reads: CASSARVSGSSYNEQFF. The DNA of the CDR3 is TGTGCCAGCAGCGCGAGGGTGTCCGGGAGCTCCTACAATGAGCAGTTCTTC.

This rearrangement joins TRBV6-1 to TRBJ2-2; no clear D. This CDR3 comprises 14 residues. Germline-derived CDR1 and CDR2 are MNHNS and SASEGT. The V end was cut by 2 bases, the J end by 7 bases, with 11 bases between. Here the CDR3 DNA reads TGTGCCAGCAGTGAATTAGGGCTCGGCGGGGAGCTGTTTTTT. It yields the protein CASSELGLGGELFF.

The chain combines TRBV5-1 with TRBJ1-6, with D hard to call. CDR1 is SGHRS, CDR2 YFSETQ, per germline. Trimming stripped 5 bases from V and 7 bases from J, with 7 bases between. CDR3 length: 12 residues. The CDR3 DNA sequence: TGCGCCAGCAGGCCGGAGAATTCACCCCTCCACTTT. As protein: CASRPENSPLHF.

The V gene is TRBV6-6, the J gene TRBJ2-5; 7 bases align to TRBD1. The germline V gene has CDR1 MNHNY and CDR2 SVGAGI (reference sequence). V dropped 5 bases and J dropped 1; count of bases not matched to a gene: 10. CDR3 length: 16 residues. CDR3 amino acids: CASSHPRDRVQETQYF. The CDR3 region has the DNA TGTGCCAGCAGTCACCCCCGCGACAGGGTCCAAGAGACCCAGTACTTC.

This rearrangement joins TRBV10-3 to TRBJ2-7, with 13 bases fitting TRBD2. CDR3 length: 14 residues. V shed 8 bases and J 7 bases; nucleotides not matched to a gene: 8. Germline lookup yields CDR1 ENHRY and CDR2 SYGVKD. The CDR3 region is CAISGGLAGREQYF. The CDR3 DNA reads TGTGCCATCTCGGGGGGACTAGCGGGGAGGGAGCAGTACTTC.

This chain joins TRBV10-3 and TRBJ2-3; maybe TRBD2 (6 bases). The CDR3 contains 13 residues. The germline gives CDR1 ENHRY, CDR2 SYGVKD. The chain's CDR3 is CPFGLAFSDTQYF. CDR3 nucleotide sequence: TGTCCCTTCGGGCTAGCGTTCTCAGATACGCAGTATTTT.

The chain carries TRBV4-1 and TRBJ1-2, with D maybe TRBD1 (6 bases). Germline V gene lookup returns CDR1 MGHRA and CDR2 YSYEKL. V was trimmed by 0 bases and J by 5 bases, leaving 10 bases between them. This CDR3 has 14 amino acids. The CDR3 protein is CASSQDRGAYGYTF. The CDR3 region has the DNA TGCGCCAGCAGCCAAGATCGGGGGGCGTATGGCTACACCTTC.

The chain joins TRBV9 to TRBJ2-1, with 11 positions matching TRBD2. The V segment lost 3 bases and the J segment 5 bases; nucleotides outside the gene matches: 4. This CDR3 is 15 amino acids long. Germline CDR1 and CDR2: SGDLS and YYNGEE. CDR3 DNA sequence: TGTGCCAGCAGCGCGACTAGCGGGGTGCACAATGAGCAGTTCTTC. This translates into CASSATSGVHNEQFF.

This rearrangement joins TRBV28 to TRBJ1-1, with 7 bases aligning to TRBD1. V lost 7 bases to trimming and J lost 1 base; unmatched junction nucleotides: 6. CDR1 is MDHEN and CDR2 is SYDVKM in the germline V gene. There are 14 residues in the CDR3. The CDR3 region is CASTLEGANTEAFF. The CDR3 DNA reads TGTGCCAGCACCCTAGAGGGGGCGAACACTGAAGCTTTCTTT.